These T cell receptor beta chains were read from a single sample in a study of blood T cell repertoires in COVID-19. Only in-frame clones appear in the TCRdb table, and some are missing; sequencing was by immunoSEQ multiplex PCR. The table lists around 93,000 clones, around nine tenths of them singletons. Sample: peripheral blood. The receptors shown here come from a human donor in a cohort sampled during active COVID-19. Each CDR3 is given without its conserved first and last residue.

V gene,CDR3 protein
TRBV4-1,ASSQEYGTDTQY
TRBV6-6,ASSADRTGEQY
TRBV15,ATSRDRGPRGALTRDTQY
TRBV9,ASSRGQSSGNTIY
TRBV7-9,ASSLSGYNEQF
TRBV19,ASSIVGQGQVPQH
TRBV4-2,ASSRGQGANEQY
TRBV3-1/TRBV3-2,ASSQETYLAGDTYEQY
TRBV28,ASRGTGGAEQY
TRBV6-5,ASSYSSGIPNTEAF
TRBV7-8,ASSLAPDRVNSPLH
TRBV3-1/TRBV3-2,ASSQDTGGLYEQY
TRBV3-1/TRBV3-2,ASSSAIVDEQF
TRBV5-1,ASSLSQGSYEQY
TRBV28,ASSPRTVGPGGYNEQF
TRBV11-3,ASSASGTGFGELF
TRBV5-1,ASSLAPGWRTEAF
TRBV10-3,AISESPDREYEQY
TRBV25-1,ASSETAGLLSGANVLT
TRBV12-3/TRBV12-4,ASSLGVNQPQH
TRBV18,ASSLNPGQGTEAF
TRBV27,ASSSRQNSPLH
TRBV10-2,ASTAGTFGTGELF